The present TCR beta chain was sequenced within a study of OX40 agonist ivuxolimab in advanced cancers. Generated by immunoSEQ multiplex PCR, the TCRdb table keeps only in-frame clones and is missing some. Among tens of thousands of clones listed, 87% were seen once. Trimming took 3 bases from V and 10 from J, leaving 10 bases between them. From germline, CDR1 is SGHNT and CDR2 YENEEA. The CDR3 contains 12 residues. This chain connects TRBV11-3 to TRBJ2-1; D is ambiguous. Sequencing used CD4+ or CD8+ T cells sorted from blood, obtained in a trial of the OX40 agonist ivuxolimab. This TCR was recovered from an adult with an advanced solid tumor such as melanoma, head and neck, liver or kidney cancer. CDR3 bases: TGTGCCAGCAGCTTCGCCTTTTCGGAGCAGTTCTTC. Its protein product is CASSFAFSEQFF. Based on the CDR3 plus reference TRBV11-3 and TRBJ2-1, the full variable domain is EAGVVQSPRYKIIEKKQPVAFWCNPISGHNTLYWYLQNLGQGPELLIRYENEEAVDDSQLPKDRFSAERLKGVDSTLKIQPAELGDSAVYLCASSFAFSEQFFGPGTRLTVL.